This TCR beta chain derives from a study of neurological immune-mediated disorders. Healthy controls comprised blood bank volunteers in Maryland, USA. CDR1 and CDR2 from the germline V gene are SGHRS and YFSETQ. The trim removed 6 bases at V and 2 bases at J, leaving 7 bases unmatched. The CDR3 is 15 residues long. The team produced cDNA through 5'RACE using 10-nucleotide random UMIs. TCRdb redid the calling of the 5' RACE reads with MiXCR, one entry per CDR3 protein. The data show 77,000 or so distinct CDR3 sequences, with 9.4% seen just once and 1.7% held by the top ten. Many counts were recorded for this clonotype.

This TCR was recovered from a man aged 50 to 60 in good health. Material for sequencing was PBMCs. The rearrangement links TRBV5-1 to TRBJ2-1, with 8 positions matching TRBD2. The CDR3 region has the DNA TGCGCCAGCAAGGCTAGCGGGTCGGCCTACAATGAGCAGTTCTTC. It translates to CASKASGSAYNEQFF.